This T cell receptor (beta chain) was sequenced during a study of T cells in Graves' hyperthyroidism and ophthalmopathy. With V trimmed by 4 bases and J by 1 base, 10 bases remained unmatched. The CDR3 covers 16 residues. Per the germline V gene, CDR1 is SGHRS and CDR2 is YFSETQ. RNA transcripts provided the source from which TCR beta CDR3 regions were amplified. The HTBI primer set served for first-round RT-PCR of the TCR CDR3. TCRdb used MiXCR to reprocess the multiplex PCR reads, holding one entry per CDR3 protein. The table shows a few hundred thousand distinct CDR3 sequences, with about a fifth occurring only once. Graves' hyperthyroidism was deemed stable given no ophthalmopathy progression within 18 months. Fresh 10 ml peripheral blood yielded PBMCs. This clonotype was detected a few times.

The sequence was collected from a man younger than 30 with Graves' hyperthyroidism. Input material: blood. The V call is TRBV5-1, the J call TRBJ1-2; 7 nucleotides match TRBD1. The CDR3 DNA follows: TGCGCCAGCAGCATTACCGGGACAGCCTATAACTATGGCTACACCTTC. Encoded protein: CASSITGTAYNYGYTF.